Listed below are T cell receptor beta chains from one sample, sequenced in a study of T cells in Graves' hyperthyroidism and ophthalmopathy. In TCRdb, the multiplex PCR reads were re-called with MiXCR into one record per CDR3 protein. The sample lists over 700,000 distinct CDR3 sequences; 18% were seen once. Sequencing was carried out using blood. All receptors come from a woman aged 50 to 60 with Graves' hyperthyroidism that later progressed to Graves' ophthalmopathy. CDR3s leave out the opening cysteine and the closing phenylalanine or tryptophan.

V	CDR3
TRBV24-1	ATASYGGPSTDTQY
TRBV18	ASSPSRGFEQY
TRBV7-8	ASSLGHRSGSEAF
TRBV11-2	ASSFEGRNNSPLH
TRBV3-1	ASSPRGGGNSNQPQH
TRBV11-2	ASSFARTANTEAF
TRBV5-1	ASSRVGGAQVNEKLF
TRBV3-1	ASSQTTSGGYHNEQF
TRBV9	ASSDGGEWAGGTEAF
TRBV7-9	ASSHTGIQETQY
TRBV13	ASSLDQVGETQY
TRBV7-3	ASSPTGSTDTQY
TRBV5-1	ASSLGEDRNEKLF
TRBV4-1	ASSQIQGLYTEAF
TRBV19	ASSPPQGPYGYT
TRBV5-1	ASSPRSGTSYEQY
TRBV7-8	ASSLGLLAGGATGELF
TRBV11-2	ASSLGIAYEQY
TRBV2	ASTDGNEKLF
TRBV4-1	ASSQEGYTSYEQY
TRBV11-2	ASSSLGVQGSPLH
TRBV10-3	AITKEENTEAF
TRBV5-1	ASSLDPRTLTEAF
TRBV7-9	ASSLVPRVNSPLH
TRBV18	ASSPDLGRLYEQY
TRBV11-2	ASSSLAGVAKNIQY
TRBV11-2	ASSLKPSGGTYNEQF
TRBV3-1	ASSRLGAEKDTQY
TRBV7-2	ASSQGQGAAPSNQPQH
TRBV19	ASSLFSGTSEVDTQY
TRBV11-2	ASSLGRASSYEQY
TRBV10-3	AALQGADTEAF
TRBV12-3/TRBV12-4	ASSPTGPNHEKLF
TRBV11-3	ASSLTGGAEAF
TRBV11-2	ASRSYEQY
TRBV3-1	ASSQTAGREQY
TRBV6-2/TRBV6-3	ASSYSIPTDRVRNEQF
TRBV6-5	ASSNRAMVESPLH
TRBV20-1	SARTANSNQPQH
TRBV28	ASSLIGTGGDEQY
TRBV5-1	ASSHEADTEAF
TRBV20-1	SAIRQGREKLF
TRBV7-9	ASSAFGQVSYEQY
TRBV7-9	ASSRDRLNEQY
TRBV2	ASSDPHSSYNEQF
TRBV5-6	ASSLLGGYQETQY
TRBV2	ASQRGGENTGELF
TRBV12-3/TRBV12-4	ASSFRAGNTGELF